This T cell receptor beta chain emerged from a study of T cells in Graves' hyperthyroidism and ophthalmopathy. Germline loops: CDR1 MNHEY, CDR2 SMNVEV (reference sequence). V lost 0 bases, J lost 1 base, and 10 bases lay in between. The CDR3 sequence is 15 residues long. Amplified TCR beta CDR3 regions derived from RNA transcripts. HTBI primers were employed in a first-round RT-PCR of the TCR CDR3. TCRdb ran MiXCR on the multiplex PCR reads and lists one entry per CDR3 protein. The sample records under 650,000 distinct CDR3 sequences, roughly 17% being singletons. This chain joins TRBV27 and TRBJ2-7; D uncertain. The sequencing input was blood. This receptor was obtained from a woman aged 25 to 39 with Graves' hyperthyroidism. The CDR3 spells CASSLSGVASYEQYF. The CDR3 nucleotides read TGTGCCAGCAGTTTATCGGGCGTCGCTTCCTACGAGCAGTACTTC.